A single sample gave rise to the 29 T cell receptor beta chains below, sequenced in a study of persistence of HIV-infected CD4 T cells. Their antigens remain unidentified. Cells were stimulated with overlapping HIV-1 Gag 15-mer peptides. Sorted nonresponding memory CD4+ T cells were CD40L-negative, CD69-negative, CD45RO-high. The libraries were made with immunoSEQ version 4 in survey mode. Generated by immunoSEQ multiplex PCR, the TCRdb table keeps only in-frame clones and is missing some. The sample holds 36,000 or so clones, 82% seen once. The source material was cultured CD4+ T cells from PBMCs, sampled from a patient who received antiretroviral therapy. Every receptor here comes from an adult with HIV. The donor label of this sample is uncertain.

The chain employs TRBV7-8 and TRBJ2-7; no definite D call. The ends were cut back, 5 bases at V and 5 bases at J, with 7 bases in the middle. The CDR3 totals 11 residues. Germline V CDR1 and CDR2: SGHVS, FQNEAQ. The CDR3 DNA follows: TGTGCCAGCAGCCCCCATCACGAGCAGTACTTC. Translating gives CASSPHHEQYF.

The chain is built from TRBV9 and TRBJ1-2, with D unclear. Germline lookup yields CDR1 SGDLS and CDR2 YYNGEE. This CDR3 contains 14 residues. With 0 bases removed from V and 4 bases from J, the gap between germline ends came to 10 bases. CDR3 loop: CASSVGTAGYGYTF. CDR3 nucleotides: TGTGCCAGCAGCGTAGGGACGGCCGGCTATGGCTACACCTTC. The complete variable domain, with remaining parts taken from reference TRBV9 and TRBJ1-2, reads DSGVTQTPKHLITATGQRVTLRCSPRSGDLSVYWYQQSLDQGLQFLIQYYNGEERAKGNILERFSAQQFPDLHSELNLSSLELGDSALYFCASSVGTAGYGYTFGSGTRLTVV.

This chain links TRBV10-2 with TRBJ2-7; D remains unclear. CDR3 size: 11 residues. Germline V lookup: CDR1 WSHSY, CDR2 SAAADI. The germline V and J ends were trimmed by 3 bases and 4 bases, with 4 bases remaining between them. The CDR3 region has the DNA TGCGCCAGCAGTGACTCGTACGAGCAGTACGTC. Its protein product is CASSDSYEQYV.

This chain links TRBV27 with TRBJ1-2, with 10 bases fitting TRBD1. CDR3 length equals 16 residues. The germline CDR1 and CDR2 sequences are MNHEY and SMNVEV (reference sequence). V lost 2 bases, J lost 6 bases, and 9 bases stayed unmatched. The CDR3 sequence: CASSLKGTGDWNGYTF. CDR3 sequence (DNA): TGTGCCAGCAGTTTAAAGGGGACAGGGGATTGGAATGGCTACACCTTC.

The CDR3 loop reads CASSQTTGTQAEQFF. The DNA of the CDR3 is TGCGCCAGCAGCCAGACTACAGGGACTCAGGCTGAGCAGTTCTTC. The rearrangement uses TRBV5-1 and TRBJ2-1; D may be TRBD1 or TRBD2 (6 bases each). The germline gives CDR1 SGHRS, CDR2 YFSETQ. The CDR3 is made up of 15 amino acids. Trimming left V 4 bases short and J 9 bases short, with 20 bases between.

This clone was seen once. The V call is TRBV6-5, the J call TRBJ1-5; 7 bases agree with TRBD1. The V segment lost 5 bases and the J segment 9 bases; nucleotides outside the gene matches: 4. The CDR3 loop spans 12 amino acids. Germline V gene lookup returns CDR1 MNHEY and CDR2 SVGAGI. CDR3 protein: CASSISGGPQHF. CDR3 in DNA: TGTGCCAGCAGTATCTCAGGGGGGCCCCAGCATTTT.

The chain combines TRBV5-1 with TRBJ1-4; D gene ambiguous. The CDR3 is 15 residues long. V was cut by 4 bases and J by 4 bases, with 14 bases left in between. Germline loops: CDR1 SGHRS, CDR2 YFSETQ. CDR3 DNA sequence: TGCGCCAGCAGCCCGGGCCCTTTAAATAATGAAAAACTGTTTTTT. Protein sequence: CASSPGPLNNEKLFF.

This clone was seen once. The chain recombines TRBV18 with TRBJ1-1, with a weak D call TRBD1 (6 bases). Trimming took 3 bases from V and 0 from J, leaving 11 bases between them. The CDR3 length is 15 residues. Germline CDR1 KGHSH, CDR2 LQKENI. In DNA form, the CDR3 reads TGTGCCAGCTCACCCGGGACACGGATGAACACTGAAGCTTTCTTT. This encodes CASSPGTRMNTEAFF.

This clone was found once. The chain uses TRBV29-1 and TRBJ1-6, with 8 bases aligning to TRBD1. Germline loops: CDR1 SQVTM, CDR2 ANQGSEA. CDR3 length: 13 residues. J was trimmed by 7 bases and V by 5 bases; bases with no gene match: 4. CDR3 DNA: TGCAGCGTTAGGGGACAGGAAAATTCACCCCTCCACTTT. It specifies CSVRGQENSPLHF.

J is TRBJ1-1 and V is TRBV4-1, with D possibly matching TRBD1 (6 bases). Germline V gene data show CDR1 as MGHRA and CDR2 as YSYEKL. Trimming removed 2 bases at V and 4 bases at J, with 11 bases between. The length of the CDR3 is 14 residues. The DNA for the CDR3 is TGCGCCAGCAGCCAACCTACACAGGGCACTGAAGCTTTCTTT. Translated: CASSQPTQGTEAFF.

This clone was seen a few times. The CDR3 coding sequence is TGTGCCAGCAGGAAGGGGAATGAAGCTTTCTTT. Translation: CASRKGNEAFF. The chain is built from TRBV2 and TRBJ1-1, with D possibly matching TRBD1 (5 bases). Germline V CDR1 and CDR2: SNHLY, FYNNEI. This CDR3 contains 11 residues. Trimming pared 6 bases from V and 7 bases from J, leaving 9 bases between.

This clone has just a few counts. The rearrangement links TRBV12-5 to TRBJ1-1; 7 bases are shared with TRBD1. The germline V gene has CDR1 LGHNT and CDR2 FRNRAP. This CDR3 contains 18 residues. V dropped 1 base and J dropped 3; count of bases not matched to a gene: 14. The CDR3 loop reads CASGLGRGTFRGDTEAFF. For the CDR3, the DNA is TGTGCTAGTGGTTTGGGCAGGGGGACATTTCGAGGGGACACTGAAGCTTTCTTT. Drawing the rest from reference TRBV12-5 and TRBJ1-1, the complete variable domain is DARVTQTPRHKVTEMGQEVTMRCQPILGHNTVFWYRQTMMQGLELLAYFRNRAPLDDSGMPKDRFSAEMPDATLATLKIQPSEPRDSAVYFCASGLGRGTFRGDTEAFFGQGTRLTVV.

The V gene is TRBV5-1, the J gene TRBJ2-3; 10 bases align to TRBD2. V lost 2 bases and J lost 1; bases outside the gene matches: 1. The CDR3 has 15 amino acids. CDR1 and CDR2 from the germline V gene are SGHRS and YFSETQ. The CDR3 reads CASSFGTSGTDTQYF. The CDR3 bases are TGCGCCAGCAGCTTCGGGACTAGCGGCACAGATACGCAGTATTTT.

In this sample, this clone turned up a few times. The V and J genes are TRBV29-1 and TRBJ1-1, with D perhaps matching TRBD1 (6 bases). Germline assignment: CDR1 SQVTM and CDR2 ANQGSEA. Trimming pared 7 bases from V and 4 bases from J, leaving 19 bases between. This CDR3 comprises 14 residues. CDR3 DNA sequence: TGCAGCGCTGGGGGCAGGGGAGTAGGCACTGAAGCTTTCTTT. It translates to CSAGGRGVGTEAFF.

This clone was seen more than once but under ten times. J is TRBJ1-1 and V is TRBV10-3, with TRBD1 identical over 8 bases. This CDR3 has 13 amino acids. Trimming took 6 bases from V and 2 from J; bases not matched to a gene: 2. Germline V lookup: CDR1 ENHRY, CDR2 SYGVKD. This CDR3 reads CAIRTGDNTEAFF. CDR3 DNA: TGTGCCATCAGGACAGGGGATAACACTGAAGCTTTCTTT.

The V and J genes are TRBV6-4 and TRBJ1-2, with 8 bases lining up with TRBD1. The CDR3 consists of 14 residues. From germline, CDR1 is MRHNA and CDR2 SNTAGT. Unmatched junction bases numbered 2, after V lost 3 bases and J lost 2 bases. The CDR3 loop is CASSEGQANYGYTF. The CDR3 bases are TGTGCCAGCAGTGAGGGACAGGCCAACTATGGCTACACCTTC.

V usage is TRBV18 and J usage is TRBJ1-5; 7 bases match TRBD1. CDR1 is KGHSH and CDR2 is LQKENI in the germline V gene. The trim removed 6 bases at V and 1 base at J, leaving 6 bases unmatched. This CDR3 is 15 amino acids long. CDR3 sequence (DNA): TGTGCCAGCTCTCCGACAGGGACCAGCAATCAGCCCCAGCATTTT. Residues: CASSPTGTSNQPQHF.

In its sample, this clone was seen once. The chain recombines TRBV10-3 with TRBJ1-6, with TRBD1 identical over 8 bases. The length of the CDR3 is 14 residues. From germline, CDR1 is ENHRY and CDR2 SYGVKD. Losses at the gene ends were 8 bases for V and 6 bases for J; bases not matched to a gene: 6. The CDR3 sequence: CAIRTDRGNSPLHF. The CDR3 nucleotides are TGTGCCATCCGGACAGACAGGGGTAATTCACCCCTCCACTTT.

The CDR3 sequence is CASSDGQGKNIQYF. Here the CDR3 DNA reads TGTGCCAGCAGCGACGGACAGGGAAAAAACATTCAGTACTTC. The chain joins TRBV7-2 to TRBJ2-4, with 8 bases identical to TRBD1. The V and J ends lost 5 bases and 4 bases, in that order; junction bases with no gene match: 4. Germline V gene sequence: CDR1 SGHTA, CDR2 FQGNSA. CDR3 length: 14 amino acids.

Only a few counts were recorded for this clone. CDR3 DNA: TGTGCCAGCAGCTTAGCTGGGGTAGGGCAGTTCTTC. It specifies CASSLAGVGQFF. The rearrangement links TRBV7-9 to TRBJ2-1; D unresolved. The CDR3 has 12 residues. Germline values: CDR1 SEHNR, CDR2 FQNEAQ (reference sequence). Trimming left V 0 bases short and J 12 bases short, with 9 bases between.

This chain links TRBV7-9 with TRBJ1-5, with TRBD1 identical over 7 bases. V was clipped by 5 bases and J by 6 bases; unmatched bases: 10. Germline CDR1 reads SEHNR; CDR2 reads FQNEAQ (reference sequence). The CDR3 is 15 residues long. DNA for the CDR3: TGTGCCAGCAGCCTCGACAGGGTCGGTAGTCAGCCCCAGCATTTT. As protein: CASSLDRVGSQPQHF.

The rearrangement uses TRBV11-1 and TRBJ1-1; D unresolved. CDR1 is SGHAT and CDR2 is FQDESV in the germline V gene (reference sequence). The CDR3 is 15 residues long. V shed 4 bases and J shed 4 bases, with 16 bases lying between them. The CDR3 nucleotides read TGTGCCAGCAGCTCTTTTCCTAGCCCAGGCACTGAAGCTTTCTTT. Translating it yields CASSSFPSPGTEAFF.

This chain links TRBV9 with TRBJ2-5; D might be TRBD1 or TRBD2, each matching 5 bases. Germline V gives CDR1 SGDLS, CDR2 YYNGEE. The CDR3 has 14 residues. The V gene lost 2 bases and the J gene lost 5 bases, with 13 bases spanning the gap. In nucleotides, the CDR3 is TGTGCCAGCAGCGTGGGGGTCGTATCCGAGACCCAGTACTTC. Protein product: CASSVGVVSETQYF.

This clone was found a few times. This chain joins TRBV2 and TRBJ1-2; D is unresolved. CDR3 length: 15 amino acids. Trimming stripped 4 bases from V and 7 bases from J, with 19 bases between. Germline CDR1 SNHLY, CDR2 FYNNEI. The CDR3 sequence: CASSARGLGSRGYTF. The DNA of the CDR3 is TGTGCCAGCAGTGCCAGAGGGTTGGGGTCGCGTGGCTACACCTTC.

The chain has TRBV5-6 and TRBJ1-1; D is undetermined. CDR1 is SGHDT, CDR2 YYEEEE, per germline. The CDR3 is made up of 14 amino acids. V lost 6 bases, J lost 7 bases, and 19 bases lay in between. The CDR3 loop is CASIRRVAISEAFF. The DNA of the CDR3 is TGTGCCAGCATCCGGAGGGTGGCGATAAGTGAAGCTTTCTTT. Variable domain in full (rest from reference TRBV5-6 and TRBJ1-1): DAGVTQSPTHLIKTRGQQVTLRCSPKSGHDTVSWYQQALGQGPQFIFQYYEEEERQRGNFPDRFSGHQFPNYSSELNVNALLLGDSALYLCASIRRVAISEAFFGQGTRLTVV.

This chain links TRBV24-1 with TRBJ1-1, with a tentative D call TRBD1 (5 bases). The CDR3 runs 13 residues. V gave up 4 bases and J gave up 8 bases, with 13 bases separating them. In germline, CDR1 is KGHDR, CDR2 SFDVKD. The CDR3 sequence: CATSDWGRSEAFF. The CDR3, as DNA: TGTGCCACCAGTGACTGGGGCCGGAGCGAAGCTTTCTTT.

The genes are TRBV19 and TRBJ2-3, with 7 positions matching TRBD1. V lost 6 bases and J lost 1; bases outside the gene matches: 1. The CDR3 contains 13 residues. The germline CDR1 and CDR2 sequences are LNHDA and SQIVND (reference sequence). For the CDR3, the DNA is TGTGCCAGTAGAGACAGGGGCACAGATACGCAGTATTTT. Protein sequence: CASRDRGTDTQYF.

This chain links TRBV14 with TRBJ1-1, with 8 bases aligning to TRBD1. The CDR3 has 14 residues. The V and J ends lost 1 base and 6 bases, in that order; junction bases with no gene match: 4. Germline V lookup: CDR1 SGHDN, CDR2 FVKESK. CDR3 nucleotide sequence: TGTGCCAGCAGCCAAGCGACAGGGGCGGCTGAAGCTTTCTTT. Protein sequence: CASSQATGAAEAFF.

The gene calls are TRBV7-6 and TRBJ2-5; D ambiguous. CDR1 is SGHVS and CDR2 is FNYEAQ in the germline V gene. V was clipped by 1 base and J by 2 bases, with 5 bases between them. The CDR3 has 13 residues. The CDR3 DNA follows: TGTGCCAGCAGCTTAGGCCAGCAAGAGACCCAGTACTTC. The encoded protein is CASSLGQQETQYF.